This T cell receptor (beta chain) was observed in a study of T-cell memory formation after mild COVID-19 (dated by TCRdb to 2020 to 2023). General notes on the study: Most TCR sequence clusters were specific to one of the two donors. The cohort comprised two young, previously healthy adult volunteers, one female and one male. Longitudinal TCRalpha and TCRbeta repertoire sequencing tracked T-cell clones expanding and contracting after mild COVID-19 in a couple of donors.

The CDR3 has 14 amino acids, counting the end cysteine and phenylalanine. Only the CDR3 DNA is retained, 42 bases long and in frame from the first base. The germline V gene (reference sequence) gives CDR1 as SEHNR and CDR2 as FQNEAQ. V lost 1 base and J lost 8 bases; the stretch between them is 13 bases long. This clonotype showed up just a few times. Its target antigen remains unknown. No base-level quality is on record; no much larger clone is a single base apart. TCRdb records Illumina NovaSeq 6000 as the sequencer. cDNA libraries for TCRalpha and TCRbeta were prepared by 5'RACE using constant-segment primers, with sample barcodes and unique molecular identifiers added. Trizol reagent was used to extract RNA from every sample. Library amplification was performed in two PCR steps, and a second sample barcode and Illumina TruSeq adapters were introduced in the second step. The libraries were sequenced on an Illumina NovaSeq using 2 x 150 bp paired-end reads. The source study handled its data this way. Reads were demultiplexed and collapsed into UMI-guided consensus sequences with migec v1.2.7. Using mixcr v2.1.11, UMI consensuses were aligned to TRA and TRB V and J templates and then assembled into clonotypes. A clonotype was counted as expanded or contracted only if both edgeR and NoisET called the change significant, with noise models trained on biological replicates. For edgeR calls, a false discovery rate-adjusted p below 0.01 and a log2 fold-change threshold of 1 were applied. As an exploratory analysis of dynamics, max-normalized trajectories of the 1000 most abundant clonotypes were examined by PCA with hierarchical clustering. The CD4 or CD8 phenotype of responding clones was assigned using the separately sequenced CD4+ and CD8+ repertoires. TCRdb cleaned the public reads at Q25 with fastp, built clones with MiXCR and kept in-frame beta chains. Under each unique CDR3 protein, matching rows form one entry showing the most common genes and DNA. The V and J calls shown here were made by TCRdb, not taken from the authors' results. In all, the sample holds hundreds of thousands of distinct CDR3 sequences, and roughly 15% of those were seen once. The top ten clonotypes cover about a fifth of the sample.

Ficoll-Paque density gradient centrifugation was the method used to isolate PBMCs. The study at large found these results: Contracting CD4+ clones appeared mostly in the CM and EM memory subsets, whereas CD8+ clones were enriched in EMRA. SARS-CoV-2 specificity of the second-wave clones peaking on day 37 was not confirmed. Clones contracting from day 15 to 85 had balanced CD4/CD8 phenotypes, while a second wave expanding from day 15 to 37 was biased towards CD4+. The detection of some responding clones in pre-infection memory suggests that pre-existing cross-reactive memory T cells joined the SARS-CoV-2 response. The study included only two mild cases, and larger cohorts that include severe cases with pre-infection samples were judged to be necessary.

The material sequenced was PBMCs or a T cell subset sorted from them (not recorded which). The V and J segments used are TRBV7-9 and TRBJ2-3; no D segment can be confidently identified. This receptor was identified in a man aged 18 to 30 who had mild COVID-19 (a few samples of this study predate the infection). The sample titles of this study are shuffled in the database, so cell type and time point are left out; the donor was told from shared clones. The DNA sequence is as follows: TGTGCCAGCAGCTTAGAAGGGCCCCCTGGTACGCAGTATTTT. Its translation reads: CASSLEGPPGTQYF.